The 2 T cell receptor beta chains below were found in one sample sequenced in a study of CD8+ T cells in alopecia areata. RNA, once extracted, was reverse transcribed into cDNA for use as the sequencing template. Profiling relied on immunoSEQ multiplex PCR, and the TCRdb table lists in-frame clones only, not all of them. The sample carries about 220,000 clones, less than 75% recorded once. This sample's treatment: oral pan-JAK inhibitor, 5-10 mg twice daily. The sequencing here drew on CD4+ T cells sorted from blood, taken at week 4, from a patient treated with tofacitinib. The receptors shown here come from a human donor with alopecia areata.

This rearrangement joins TRBV7-2 to TRBJ2-2; no definite D call. The germline V gene has CDR1 SGHTA and CDR2 FQGNSA. CDR3 length: 13 residues. Trimming took 7 bases from V and 4 from J, leaving 10 bases between them. CDR3 coding DNA: TGTGCCAGCATGTGGGTTTCCACCGGGGAGCTGTTTTTT. It encodes CASMWVSTGELFF.

J is TRBJ1-1 and V is TRBV7-2; a possible D gene is TRBD1 (5 bases). Trimming shortened V by 0 bases and J by 2 bases, and 7 bases separated the two germline ends. Germline V gene sequence: CDR1 SGHTA, CDR2 FQGNSA. The CDR3 has 14 amino acids. Written as DNA, the CDR3 is TGTGCCAGCAGCTTAGCTGGGGCTAACACTGAAGCTTTCTTT. Protein: CASSLAGANTEAFF.